This paragraph covers one T cell receptor beta chain sequence. Its matching antigen is unknown. This record belongs to a study of somatic mutations in cytotoxic T cells in rheumatoid arthritis. The method was immunoSEQ multiplex PCR; TCRdb's version includes in-frame clones alone and lacks a portion of them. This table has fewer than 30,000 clones, less than 85% appearing once. Study observations and caveats: The clonality of CD8+ T cells was not significantly different between rheumatoid arthritis patients and age-matched healthy controls.

The sequence was collected from a woman between 18 and 29 years old in good health. The sequenced sample was CD8+ T cells sorted from blood.

The CDR3 bases are TGTGCCAGCAGTGTCTCCCACTCCCCGGTTGAAGGGCAGTACTTC. Translating gives CASSVSHSPVEGQYF. The chain uses TRBV27 and TRBJ2-7; D is ambiguous. The CDR3 loop spans 15 amino acids. Trimming shortened V by 5 bases and J by 9 bases, and 23 bases separated the two germline ends. Germline CDR1 reads MNHEY; CDR2 reads SMNVEV (reference sequence).